This TCR beta chain was found in a study of blood T cell repertoires in COVID-19. Study-wide context: Samples taken during acute and convalescent COVID-19 were collected in the United States, Italy and Spain. The analysed material was cDNA or gDNA that came from T cells, B-cell-depleted T cells, or PBMCs.

As handled by the study authors: Estimation of nucleated cell counts relied on the amplification of reference gene primers. Here immunoSEQ multiplex PCR was the method, and the copy in TCRdb shows in-frame clones only, minus some. The D gene and trimming were derived from the DNA, and the V and J assignments and clone size from that table. The table has more than 120,000 clones, approximately 81% seen once. The receptor comes from a human donor with acute or convalescent COVID-19. The donor label of this sample is uncertain. Material: peripheral blood.

CDR3 sequence: CASSATGVSNQPQHF. The CDR3 coding sequence is TGTGCCAGCTCAGCGACAGGGGTTAGCAATCAGCCCCAGCATTTT. This chain connects TRBV18 to TRBJ1-5; 8 bases match TRBD1. Trimming at V came to 5 bases and at J to 0 bases, leaving 3 bases not matched to a gene. Germline CDR1 and CDR2: KGHSH and LQKENI. This CDR3 is built from 15 residues.